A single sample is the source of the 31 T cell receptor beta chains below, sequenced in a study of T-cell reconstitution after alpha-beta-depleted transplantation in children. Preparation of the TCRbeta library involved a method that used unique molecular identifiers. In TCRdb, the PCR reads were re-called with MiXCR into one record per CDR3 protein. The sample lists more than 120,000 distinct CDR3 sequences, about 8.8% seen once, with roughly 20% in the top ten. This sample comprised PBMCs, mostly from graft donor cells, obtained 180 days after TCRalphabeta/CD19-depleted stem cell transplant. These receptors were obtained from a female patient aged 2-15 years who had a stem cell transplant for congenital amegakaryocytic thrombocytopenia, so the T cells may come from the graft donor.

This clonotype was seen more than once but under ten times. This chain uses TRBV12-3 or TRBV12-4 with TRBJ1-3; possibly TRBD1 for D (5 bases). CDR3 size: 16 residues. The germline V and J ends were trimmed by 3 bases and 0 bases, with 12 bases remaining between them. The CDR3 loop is CASSLGGGNSGNTIYF. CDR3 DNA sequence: TGTGCCAGCAGTTTGGGGGGGGGGAACTCTGGAAACACCATATATTTT.

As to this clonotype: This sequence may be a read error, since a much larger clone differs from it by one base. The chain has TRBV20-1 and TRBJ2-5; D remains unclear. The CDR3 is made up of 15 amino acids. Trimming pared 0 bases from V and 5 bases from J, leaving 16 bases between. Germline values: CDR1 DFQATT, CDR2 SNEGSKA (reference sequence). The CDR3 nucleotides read TGCAGTGCTAGAGATCAATGCTACTGGGTGGAGACCCAGTACTTC. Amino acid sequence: CSARDQCYWVETQYF.

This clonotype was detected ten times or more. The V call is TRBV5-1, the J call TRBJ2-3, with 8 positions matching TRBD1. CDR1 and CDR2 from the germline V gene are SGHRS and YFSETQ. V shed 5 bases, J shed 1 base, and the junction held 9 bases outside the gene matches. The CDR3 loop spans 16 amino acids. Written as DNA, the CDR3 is TGCGCCAGCAGATTAGAGTTGGACAGGGGCACAGATACGCAGTATTTT. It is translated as CASRLELDRGTDTQYF. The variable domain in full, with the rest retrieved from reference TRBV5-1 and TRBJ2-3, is KAGVTQTPRYLIKTRGQQVTLSCSPISGHRSVSWYQQTPGQGLQFLFEYFSETQRNKGNFPGRFSGRQFSNSRSEMNVSTLELGDSALYLCASRLELDRGTDTQYFGPGTRLTVL.

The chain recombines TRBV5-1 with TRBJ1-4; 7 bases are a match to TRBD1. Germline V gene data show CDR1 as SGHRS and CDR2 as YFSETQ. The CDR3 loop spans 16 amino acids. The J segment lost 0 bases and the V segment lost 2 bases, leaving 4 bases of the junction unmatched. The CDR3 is CASSFGQAATNEKLFF. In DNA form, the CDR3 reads TGCGCCAGCAGCTTTGGACAGGCTGCAACTAATGAAAAACTGTTTTTT.

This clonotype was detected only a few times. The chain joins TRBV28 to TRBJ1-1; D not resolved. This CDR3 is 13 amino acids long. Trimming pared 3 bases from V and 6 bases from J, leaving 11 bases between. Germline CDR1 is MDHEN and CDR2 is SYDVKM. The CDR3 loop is CASSFLNPAEAFF. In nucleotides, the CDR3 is TGTGCCAGCAGTTTTTTAAACCCCGCTGAAGCTTTCTTT.

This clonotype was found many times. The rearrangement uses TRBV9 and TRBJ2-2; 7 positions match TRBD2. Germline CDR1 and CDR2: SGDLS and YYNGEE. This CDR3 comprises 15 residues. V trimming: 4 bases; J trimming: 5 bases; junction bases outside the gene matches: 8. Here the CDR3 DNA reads TGTGCCAGCAGCCGAAGGGCGGGGGATACCGGGGAGCTGTTTTTT. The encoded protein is CASSRRAGDTGELFF.

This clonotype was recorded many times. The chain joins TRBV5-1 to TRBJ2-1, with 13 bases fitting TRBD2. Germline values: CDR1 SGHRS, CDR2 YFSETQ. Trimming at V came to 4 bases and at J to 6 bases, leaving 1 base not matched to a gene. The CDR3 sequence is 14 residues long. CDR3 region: CASSGTSGANEQFF. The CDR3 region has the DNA TGCGCCAGCAGCGGGACTAGCGGGGCCAATGAGCAGTTCTTC. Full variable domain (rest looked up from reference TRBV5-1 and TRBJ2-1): KAGVTQTPRYLIKTRGQQVTLSCSPISGHRSVSWYQQTPGQGLQFLFEYFSETQRNKGNFPGRFSGRQFSNSRSEMNVSTLELGDSALYLCASSGTSGANEQFFGPGTRLTVL.

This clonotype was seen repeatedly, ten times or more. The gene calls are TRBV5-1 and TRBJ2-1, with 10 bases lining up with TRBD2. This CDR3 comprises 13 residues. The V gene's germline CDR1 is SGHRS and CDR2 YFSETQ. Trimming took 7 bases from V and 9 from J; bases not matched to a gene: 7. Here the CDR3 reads CASGVAGGIEQFF. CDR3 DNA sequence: TGCGCCAGCGGGGTAGCGGGGGGAATTGAGCAGTTCTTC.

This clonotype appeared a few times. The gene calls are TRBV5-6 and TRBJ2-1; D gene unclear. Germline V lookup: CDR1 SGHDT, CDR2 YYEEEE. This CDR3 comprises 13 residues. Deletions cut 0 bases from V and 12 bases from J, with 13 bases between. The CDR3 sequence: CASSLDRSWGQFF. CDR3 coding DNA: TGTGCCAGCAGCTTGGACAGATCCTGGGGGCAGTTCTTC. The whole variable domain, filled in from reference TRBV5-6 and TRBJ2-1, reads DAGVTQSPTHLIKTRGQQVTLRCSPKSGHDTVSWYQQALGQGPQFIFQYYEEEERQRGNFPDRFSGHQFPNYSSELNVNALLLGDSALYLCASSLDRSWGQFFGPGTRLTVL.

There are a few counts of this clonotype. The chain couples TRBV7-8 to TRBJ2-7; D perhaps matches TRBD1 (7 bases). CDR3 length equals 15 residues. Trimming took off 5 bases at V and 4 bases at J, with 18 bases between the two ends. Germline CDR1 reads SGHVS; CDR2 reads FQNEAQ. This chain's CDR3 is CASSQGGGTLYEQYF. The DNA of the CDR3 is TGTGCCAGCAGCCAAGGAGGGGGCACGCTTTACGAGCAGTACTTC.

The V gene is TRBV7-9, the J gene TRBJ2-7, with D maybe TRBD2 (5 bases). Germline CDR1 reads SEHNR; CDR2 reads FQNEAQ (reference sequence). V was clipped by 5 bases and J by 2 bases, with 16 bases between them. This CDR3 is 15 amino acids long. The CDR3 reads CASSTTWPGTYEQYF. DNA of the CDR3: TGTGCCAGCAGCACTACATGGCCGGGAACCTACGAGCAGTACTTC.

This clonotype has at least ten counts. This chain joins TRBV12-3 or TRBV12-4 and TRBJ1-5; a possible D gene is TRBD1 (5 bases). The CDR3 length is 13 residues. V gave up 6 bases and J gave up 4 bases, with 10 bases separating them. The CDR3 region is CASSLTDNQPQHF. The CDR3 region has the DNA TGTGCCAGCAGCTTGACAGATAATCAGCCCCAGCATTTT.

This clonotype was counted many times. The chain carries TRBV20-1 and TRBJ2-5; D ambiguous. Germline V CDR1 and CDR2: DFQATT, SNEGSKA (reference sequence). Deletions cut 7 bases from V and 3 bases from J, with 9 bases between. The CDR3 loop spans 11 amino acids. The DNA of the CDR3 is TGCAGTGTTTACCCCAAAGAGACCCAGTACTTC. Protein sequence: CSVYPKETQYF.

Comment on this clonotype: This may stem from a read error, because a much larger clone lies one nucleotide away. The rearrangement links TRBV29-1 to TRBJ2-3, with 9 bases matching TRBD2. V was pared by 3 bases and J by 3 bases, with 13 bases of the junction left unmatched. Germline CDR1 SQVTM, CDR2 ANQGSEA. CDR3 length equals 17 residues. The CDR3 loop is CSVDDSVAGVGTDTQYF. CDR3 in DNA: TGCAGCGTTGACGACAGTGTAGCGGGAGTGGGGACAGATACGCAGTATTTT.

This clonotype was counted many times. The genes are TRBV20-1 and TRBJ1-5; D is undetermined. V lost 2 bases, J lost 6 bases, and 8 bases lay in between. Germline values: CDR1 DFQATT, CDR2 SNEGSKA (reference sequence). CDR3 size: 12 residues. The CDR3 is CSARPGSQPQHF. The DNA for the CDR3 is TGCAGTGCTAGACCGGGGTCTCAGCCCCAGCATTTT.

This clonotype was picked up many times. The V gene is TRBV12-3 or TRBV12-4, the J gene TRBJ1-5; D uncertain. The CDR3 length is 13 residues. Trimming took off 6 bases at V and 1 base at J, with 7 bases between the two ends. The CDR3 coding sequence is TGTGCCAGCAGCCTAAACAGCAATCAGCCCCAGCATTTT. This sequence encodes CASSLNSNQPQHF.

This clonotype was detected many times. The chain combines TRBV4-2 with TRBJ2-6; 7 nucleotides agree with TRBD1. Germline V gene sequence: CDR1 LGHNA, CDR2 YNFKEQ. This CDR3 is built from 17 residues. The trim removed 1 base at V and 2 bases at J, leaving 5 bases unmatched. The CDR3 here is CASSQGGGLTGANVLTF. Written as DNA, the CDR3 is TGTGCCAGCAGCCAAGGAGGGGGCTTAACTGGGGCCAACGTCCTGACTTTC.

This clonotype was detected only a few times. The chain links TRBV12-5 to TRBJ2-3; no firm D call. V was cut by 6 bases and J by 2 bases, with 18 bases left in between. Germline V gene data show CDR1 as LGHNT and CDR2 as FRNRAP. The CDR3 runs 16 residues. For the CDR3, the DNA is TGTGCTAGTGGCCTTCTTACGGGCCACATCACAGATACGCAGTATTTT. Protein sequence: CASGLLTGHITDTQYF.

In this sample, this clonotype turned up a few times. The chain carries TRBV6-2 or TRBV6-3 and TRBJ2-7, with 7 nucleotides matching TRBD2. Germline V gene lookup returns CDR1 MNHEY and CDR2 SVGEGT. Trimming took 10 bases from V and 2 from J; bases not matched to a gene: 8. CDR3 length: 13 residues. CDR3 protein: CATKSGKPYEQYF. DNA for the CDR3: TGTGCCACCAAAAGCGGGAAGCCCTACGAGCAGTACTTC.

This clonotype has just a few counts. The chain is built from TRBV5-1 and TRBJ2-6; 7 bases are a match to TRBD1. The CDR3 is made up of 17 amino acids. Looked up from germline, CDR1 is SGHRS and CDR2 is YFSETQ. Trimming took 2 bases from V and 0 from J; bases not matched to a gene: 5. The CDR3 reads CASSFTGVSSGANVLTF. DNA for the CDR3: TGCGCCAGCAGCTTCACAGGGGTGAGCTCTGGGGCCAACGTCCTGACTTTC.

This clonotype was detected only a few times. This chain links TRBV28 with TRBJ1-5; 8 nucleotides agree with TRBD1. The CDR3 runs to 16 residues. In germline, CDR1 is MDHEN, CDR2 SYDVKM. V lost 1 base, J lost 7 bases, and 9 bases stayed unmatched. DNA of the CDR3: TGTGCCAGCAGTTTATCGGGCAGGGGGCAGGGCCAGCCCCAGCATTTT. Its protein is CASSLSGRGQGQPQHF.

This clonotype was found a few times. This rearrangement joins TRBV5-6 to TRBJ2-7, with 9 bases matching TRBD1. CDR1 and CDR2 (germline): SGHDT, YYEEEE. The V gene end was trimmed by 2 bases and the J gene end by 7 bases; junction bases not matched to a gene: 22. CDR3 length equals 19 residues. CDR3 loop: CASSLQKRLPGTGTSEQYF. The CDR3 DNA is TGTGCCAGCAGCTTACAGAAACGCCTTCCGGGGACAGGGACGAGTGAGCAGTACTTC.

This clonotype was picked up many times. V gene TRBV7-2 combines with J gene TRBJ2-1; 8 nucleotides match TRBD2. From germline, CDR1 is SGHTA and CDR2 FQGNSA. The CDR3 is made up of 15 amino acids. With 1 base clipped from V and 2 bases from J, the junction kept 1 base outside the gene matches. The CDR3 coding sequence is TGTGCCAGCAGCTTAGGCGGGGGGACCTACAATGAGCAGTTCTTC. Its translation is CASSLGGGTYNEQFF. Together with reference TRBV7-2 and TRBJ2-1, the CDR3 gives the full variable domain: GAGVSQSPSNKVTEKGKDVELRCDPISGHTALYWYRQSLGQGLEFLIYFQGNSAPDKSGLPSDRFSAERTGGSVSTLTIQRTQQEDSAVYLCASSLGGGTYNEQFFGPGTRLTVL.

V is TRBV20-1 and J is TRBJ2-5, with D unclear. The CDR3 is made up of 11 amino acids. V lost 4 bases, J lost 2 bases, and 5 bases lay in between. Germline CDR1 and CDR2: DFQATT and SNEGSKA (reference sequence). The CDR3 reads CSAIPQETQYF. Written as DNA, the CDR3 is TGCAGTGCTATACCGCAAGAGACCCAGTACTTC.

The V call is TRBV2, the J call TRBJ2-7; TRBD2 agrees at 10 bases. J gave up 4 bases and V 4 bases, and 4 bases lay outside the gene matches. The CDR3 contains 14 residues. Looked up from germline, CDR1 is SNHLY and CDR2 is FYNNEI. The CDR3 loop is CASSGELAGYEQYF. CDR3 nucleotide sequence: TGTGCCAGCAGTGGGGAACTAGCGGGGTACGAGCAGTACTTC.

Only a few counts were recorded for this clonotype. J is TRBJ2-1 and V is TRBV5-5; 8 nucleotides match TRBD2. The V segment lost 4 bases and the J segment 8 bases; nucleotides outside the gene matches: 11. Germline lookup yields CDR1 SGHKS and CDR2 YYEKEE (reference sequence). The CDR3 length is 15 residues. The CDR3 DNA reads TGTGCCAGCAGCCGGACTAGCAGGGGTCAAGATGAGCAGTTCTTC. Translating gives CASSRTSRGQDEQFF.

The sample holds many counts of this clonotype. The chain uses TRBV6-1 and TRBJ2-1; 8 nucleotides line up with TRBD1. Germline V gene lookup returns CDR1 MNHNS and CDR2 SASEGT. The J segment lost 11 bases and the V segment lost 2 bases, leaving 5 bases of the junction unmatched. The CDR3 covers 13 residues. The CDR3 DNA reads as TGTGCCAGCAGTGAAAGACAGGGGATGAAGCAGTTCTTC. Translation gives CASSERQGMKQFF.

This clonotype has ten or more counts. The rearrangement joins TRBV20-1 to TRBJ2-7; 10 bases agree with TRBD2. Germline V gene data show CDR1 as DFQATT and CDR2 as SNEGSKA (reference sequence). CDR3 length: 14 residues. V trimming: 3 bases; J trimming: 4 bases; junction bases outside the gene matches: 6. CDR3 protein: CSARKAGGPYEQYF. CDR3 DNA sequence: TGCAGTGCTAGGAAAGCGGGAGGGCCTTACGAGCAGTACTTC.

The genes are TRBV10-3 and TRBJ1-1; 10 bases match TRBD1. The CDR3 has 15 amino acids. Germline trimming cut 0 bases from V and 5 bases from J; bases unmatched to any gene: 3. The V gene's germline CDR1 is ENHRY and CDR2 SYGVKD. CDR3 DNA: TGTGCCATCAGTGAGTCCGGACAGGGGGGGACTGAAGCTTTCTTT. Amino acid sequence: CAISESGQGGTEAFF.

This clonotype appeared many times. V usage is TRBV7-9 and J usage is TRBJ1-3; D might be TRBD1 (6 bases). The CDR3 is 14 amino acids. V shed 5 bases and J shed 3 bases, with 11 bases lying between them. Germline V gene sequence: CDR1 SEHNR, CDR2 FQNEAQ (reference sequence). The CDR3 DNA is TGTGCCAGCAGCCCAACAGGGTTTGGAAACACCATATATTTT. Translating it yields CASSPTGFGNTIYF.

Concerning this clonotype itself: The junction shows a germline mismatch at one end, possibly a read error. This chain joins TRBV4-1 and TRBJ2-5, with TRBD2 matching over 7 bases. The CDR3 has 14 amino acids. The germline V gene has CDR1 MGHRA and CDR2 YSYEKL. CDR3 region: CASSQDYFGGELDF. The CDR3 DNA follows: TGCGCCAGCAGCCAAGACTACTTTGGGGGGGAATTGGACTTC.